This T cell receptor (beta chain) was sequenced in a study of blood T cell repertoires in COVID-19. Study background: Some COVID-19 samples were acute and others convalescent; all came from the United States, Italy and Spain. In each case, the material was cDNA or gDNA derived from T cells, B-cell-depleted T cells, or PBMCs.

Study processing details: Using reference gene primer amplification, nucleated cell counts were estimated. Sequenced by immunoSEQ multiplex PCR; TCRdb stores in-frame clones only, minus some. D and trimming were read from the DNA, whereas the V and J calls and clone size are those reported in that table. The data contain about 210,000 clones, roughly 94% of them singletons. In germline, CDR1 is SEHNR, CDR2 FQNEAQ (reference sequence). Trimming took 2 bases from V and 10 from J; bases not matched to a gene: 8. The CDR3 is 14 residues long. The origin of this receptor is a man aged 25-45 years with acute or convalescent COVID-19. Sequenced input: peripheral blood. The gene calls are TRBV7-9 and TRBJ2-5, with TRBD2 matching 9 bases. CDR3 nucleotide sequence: TGTGCCAGCAGCTTAAGGCGGGAGGGCCAGTACCAGTACTTC. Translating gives CASSLRREGQYQYF.